These 20 T cell receptor beta chains share one sample of origin, sequenced in a study of Graves' ophthalmopathy and Graves' hyperthyroidism. The study amplified TCR beta CDR3 regions using RNA transcripts. First-round RT-PCR employed HTBI primers, with a second-round multiplex PCR after it. TCRdb reprocessed the multiplex PCR reads via MiXCR and lists one record per CDR3 protein. The table has about 500,000 distinct CDR3 sequences, under 45% seen once; the top ten hold over 3.5%. Sequenced input: peripheral blood or thyroid tissue (not recorded which). These TCRs come from an adult man with Graves' hyperthyroidism.

The chain joins TRBV4-1 to TRBJ2-2; 7 bases map to TRBD1. Germline loops: CDR1 MGHRA, CDR2 YSYEKL. This CDR3 is 15 amino acids long. Trimming cost V 6 bases and J 1 base; bases outside gene matches: 5. CDR3 in DNA: TGCGCCAGCAGTAAGGGACAGATGAACACCGGGGAGCTGTTTTTT. This encodes CASSKGQMNTGELFF.

V usage is TRBV5-1 and J usage is TRBJ2-3; D uncertain. Trimming pared 2 bases from V and 1 base from J, leaving 8 bases between. The CDR3 spans 14 residues. Germline CDR1 reads SGHRS; CDR2 reads YFSETQ. The CDR3 spells CASSFGTGTDTQYF. The CDR3 nucleotides are TGCGCCAGCAGCTTCGGCACAGGCACAGATACGCAGTATTTT. Filled out from reference TRBV5-1 and TRBJ2-3, the complete variable domain reads KAGVTQTPRYLIKTRGQQVTLSCSPISGHRSVSWYQQTPGQGLQFLFEYFSETQRNKGNFPGRFSGRQFSNSRSEMNVSTLELGDSALYLCASSFGTGTDTQYFGPGTRLTVL.

This clonotype was detected ten times or more. This chain connects TRBV20-1 to TRBJ1-5; tentative D call: TRBD1 (6 bases). The CDR3 is made up of 17 amino acids. In germline, CDR1 is DFQATT, CDR2 SNEGSKA (reference sequence). The V end was cut by 0 bases, the J end by 0 bases, with 15 bases between. CDR3 bases: TGCAGTGCTAGAGATGGCGACAGGCCGTATAGCAATCAGCCCCAGCATTTT. It translates to CSARDGDRPYSNQPQHF.

This clonotype was seen repeatedly, ten times or more. The gene calls are TRBV6-1 and TRBJ2-7; 7 bases map to TRBD2. Germline V gene sequence: CDR1 MNHNS, CDR2 SASEGT. The CDR3 runs to 13 residues. V was clipped by 8 bases and J by 6 bases; unmatched bases: 10. The CDR3 sequence: CASGRLASLEQYF. The DNA of the CDR3 is TGTGCCAGCGGGCGACTAGCATCTCTCGAGCAGTACTTC.

This clonotype was observed a single time. This may arise from a read error, as a much more abundant clone is one base away. This sequence joins TRBV24-1 and TRBJ1-5; D is uncertain. This CDR3 has 14 amino acids. Germline V gives CDR1 KGHDR, CDR2 SFDVKD. For the CDR3, the DNA is TGTGCCACCAGTGATTCCTACACGGATCAGCCCCAGCAGTTT. Its protein is CATSDSYTDQPQQF.

The J gene is TRBJ1-2, the V gene TRBV24-1; D unclear. Trimming left V 0 bases short and J 4 bases short, with 8 bases between. The CDR3 consists of 14 residues. Germline V gives CDR1 KGHDR, CDR2 SFDVKD. The CDR3 spells CATSDLRHTYGYTF. The DNA for the CDR3 is TGTGCCACCAGTGATTTGAGGCATACCTATGGCTACACCTTC.

The CDR3 DNA follows: TGTGCCAGCAGCGGCATAGGGACAGGGAACTATGGCTACACCTTC. It translates to CASSGIGTGNYGYTF. The chain recombines TRBV14 with TRBJ1-2, with 9 bases lining up with TRBD1. Germline CDR1 reads SGHDN; CDR2 reads FVKESK. This CDR3 comprises 15 residues. J was trimmed by 2 bases and V by 5 bases; bases with no gene match: 6.

The chain has TRBV20-1 and TRBJ1-4, with D possibly being TRBD1 (5 bases). The CDR3 covers 16 residues. V shed 0 bases and J shed 4 bases, with 15 bases lying between them. The germline CDR1 and CDR2 sequences are DFQATT and SNEGSKA (reference sequence). The CDR3 region is CSARDGREIYNEKLFF. The CDR3 DNA is TGCAGTGCTAGAGATGGCAGGGAGATTTATAATGAAAAACTGTTTTTT.

This clonotype was counted many times. The gene calls are TRBV7-9 and TRBJ1-1; D is possibly TRBD1 (5 bases). CDR3 length: 14 amino acids. Germline V CDR1 and CDR2: SEHNR, FQNEAQ (reference sequence). Trimming stripped 3 bases from V and 3 bases from J, with 11 bases between. The CDR3 DNA follows: TGTGCCAGCAGCTTTGGGACGGCTGACACTGAAGCTTTCTTT. Protein sequence: CASSFGTADTEAFF.

In this sample, this clonotype turned up a few times. The V gene is TRBV2, the J gene TRBJ1-2, with a possible D match to TRBD1 (5 bases). Germline V gives CDR1 SNHLY, CDR2 FYNNEI. V lost 5 bases and J 8 bases, leaving 21 bases between the germline ends. The CDR3 extends over 15 amino acids. CDR3 DNA sequence: TGTGCCAGCAGTTACGGGGGAGGGTCACTATACGGCTACACCTTC. This translates into CASSYGGGSLYGYTF.

The chain has TRBV7-9 and TRBJ1-6; D unclear. With 5 bases removed from V and 0 bases from J, the gap between germline ends came to 8 bases. CDR1 and CDR2 from the germline V gene are SEHNR and FQNEAQ (reference sequence). The CDR3 loop spans 15 amino acids. Here the CDR3 DNA reads TGTGCCAGCAGCCCCCCGACCTCCTATAATTCACCCCTCCACTTT. This gives the protein CASSPPTSYNSPLHF.

The chain recombines TRBV20-1 with TRBJ1-1; possible D gene TRBD1, 5 bases. The CDR3 runs 12 residues. Germline CDR1 DFQATT, CDR2 SNEGSKA (reference sequence). Trimming took off 5 bases at V and 1 base at J, with 8 bases between the two ends. The CDR3 nucleotides are TGCAGTGCTCCGGGACGGAACACTGAAGCTTTCTTT. Protein: CSAPGRNTEAFF.

About this clonotype itself: This clone may be a read error of a much larger clone one base away. The rearrangement joins TRBV7-3 to TRBJ1-4, with 9 bases that match TRBD1. After removal of 2 bases from V and 7 bases from J, the junction contained 5 bases not matched to a gene. This CDR3 has 15 residues. The germline V gene has CDR1 SGHTA and CDR2 FQGTGA. The CDR3 loop is CASSLEQGAGEKLFF. The DNA for the CDR3 is TGTGCCAGCAGCTTAGAACAGGGGGCCGGTGAAAAACTGTTTTTT.

This clonotype was detected many times. The chain joins TRBV7-9 to TRBJ1-1, with 9 bases that match TRBD1. The CDR3 length is 17 residues. Germline V CDR1 and CDR2: SEHNR, FQNEAQ (reference sequence). Trimming at V came to 5 bases and at J to 5 bases, leaving 15 bases not matched to a gene. The CDR3 reads CASSPLFRDRVWTEAFF. CDR3 in DNA: TGTGCCAGCAGCCCCCTCTTTAGGGACAGGGTGTGGACTGAAGCTTTCTTT.

This chain joins TRBV20-1 and TRBJ1-3; TRBD1 agrees at 10 bases. This CDR3 is built from 13 residues. The J segment lost 4 bases and the V segment lost 5 bases, leaving 2 bases of the junction unmatched. Per the germline V gene, CDR1 is DFQATT and CDR2 is SNEGSKA (reference sequence). CDR3 coding DNA: TGCAGTGCTGCGACAGGGGGCGGAAACACCATATATTTT. Its protein is CSAATGGGNTIYF.

V is TRBV24-1 and J is TRBJ1-4; 10 nucleotides align to TRBD1. Germline values: CDR1 KGHDR, CDR2 SFDVKD. The CDR3 contains 14 residues. The trim removed 9 bases at V and 6 bases at J, leaving 6 bases unmatched. The CDR3 region has the DNA TGTGCCACCCCGACAGGGGGCAAGGATGAAAAACTGTTTTTT. This encodes CATPTGGKDEKLFF.

The V and J genes are TRBV15 and TRBJ1-2, with 11 bases aligning to TRBD1. With V trimmed by 5 bases and J by 8 bases, 4 bases remained unmatched. The CDR3 is 13 amino acids. Germline V gene lookup returns CDR1 LNHNV and CDR2 YYDKDF (reference sequence). The CDR3 DNA reads as TGTGCCACCAGCGGACAGGGGGCTTACGGCTACACCTTC. It codes for CATSGQGAYGYTF.

In regard to this clonotype: This sequence may be a read error, since a much larger clone differs from it by one base. This chain links TRBV5-1 with TRBJ2-5; 7 nucleotides agree with TRBD2. The germline CDR1 and CDR2 sequences are SGHRS and YFSETQ. This CDR3 contains 12 residues. The CDR3 region has the DNA TGCGCCGGCAGACGGGGGGAAGAGACCCAGTACTTC. Amino acids: CAGRRGEETQYF.

This clonotype occurred many times. The chain combines TRBV19 with TRBJ1-1, with 8 positions matching TRBD1. The germline V gene encodes CDR1 LNHDA and CDR2 SQIVND (reference sequence). V dropped 7 bases and J dropped 4; count of bases not matched to a gene: 5. The CDR3 is 13 amino acids. CDR3: CASTRDRGTEAFF. The CDR3 nucleotides are TGTGCCAGTACAAGAGACAGGGGCACTGAAGCTTTCTTT.

This clonotype was observed a few times. V usage is TRBV27 and J usage is TRBJ1-2; tentatively, D is TRBD1 (5 bases). The germline V gene encodes CDR1 MNHEY and CDR2 SMNVEV (reference sequence). Between the trimmed V and J ends, which lost 5 bases and 7 bases, there was a span of 14 bases. CDR3 length: 13 amino acids. The CDR3 DNA reads TGTGCCAGCAGTGTTTCCGGGACCCGTGGCTACACCTTC. This translates into CASSVSGTRGYTF.